The T cell receptor (beta chain) described here comes from a study of blood T cell repertoires in COVID-19 (dated by TCRdb to about 2020). Regarding the study in general: The collaborator samples originated in the United States, Italy and Spain and spanned the acute and convalescent phases of COVID-19. Deeply sampled blood TCRbeta repertoires from subjects exposed to, actively infected with, or recovered from COVID-19 were included in the dataset. The prospective study material was composed of cDNA or gDNA derived from T cells, B-cell-depleted T cells, or PBMCs. The repertoires were made available in a free public database intended to serve as a resource for research on the immune response to SARS-CoV-2. Where available, HLA class I and class II types were obtained from metadata supplied by the sample provider rather than from assay-based typing. The samples were drawn from two sources: the first 160 participants of the ongoing ImmuneRACE study, and 1,000 to 1,500 subjects contributed by 6 global collaborators. A de-identified subject ID, COVID-19 status, age in years and sex were almost always included in the sample metadata. Points the paper makes about the study in general: How much clinical and demographic metadata was included differed by source and by participant, and the metadata was provided uncurated.

The germline V gene yields KGHSH for CDR1 and LQKENI for CDR2. V and J are truncated by 0 bases and 1 base respectively, leaving an intervening sequence of 9 bases. The CDR3 holds 15 amino acids from the cysteine to the phenylalanine. The sequence is cut down to CDR3 DNA, 45 bases in frame from base 1. At one collaborating source in Seattle, patients were enrolled during active infection and were followed longitudinally through the course of disease. Collaborating institutions collected whole blood in K2EDTA tubes following their own protocols. For TCRbeta analysis, collaborators shipped samples in one of three forms: frozen whole blood, isolated PBMCs, or DNA extracted from either of those sample types. About this clone: What antigen it recognizes has not been identified. No base qualities exist here, and no much larger clone lies one base off it.

TCRbeta CDR3 regions were amplified from genomic DNA by means of the immunoSEQ Assay, a bias-controlled multiplex PCR. On the authors' methods: Within the assay, amplification of reference gene primers was used to estimate how many nucleated cells each sample contained. To quantify the absolute abundance of each unique TCRbeta CDR3 rearrangement, sequence reads were collapsed and filtered. For each sample, productive Simpson clonality was calculated by taking the square root of Simpson's diversity index across productive rearrangements. The source is immuneACCESS, and TCRdb retained only in-frame sequences with V and J called. Part of the clones is not carried over; for the studies checked, unresolved V genes explain less than half of this, and the remainder is unexplained. V, J and clone size are taken as reported in that table, and D and trimming were inferred from the DNA itself. The sample table shows roughly 410,000 clones, and 89% are seen once. In total, the top ten clones hold about 1.4% of the sample.

Material for sequencing was peripheral blood. The chain uses TRBV18 and TRBJ2-5, with the D gene not confidently named. The TCR comes from a woman in her thirties or forties with COVID-19, enrolled during active disease. The DNA is as follows: TGTGCCAGCTCACCACCAAGTCGGAGCCAAGAGACCCAGTACTTC. Its protein reads: CASSPPSRSQETQYF.